The rows below give T cell receptor beta chains drawn from one sample of a study of control samples from healthy donors and cancer patients. Libraries were prepared by immunoSEQ multiplex PCR; TCRdb keeps only in-frame clonotypes and omits some of them. The table includes 190,000 or so clones, over 85% detected once. The material sequenced was blood. These receptors were taken from a man between 18 and 29 years old in good health. Both conserved end residues are part of each CDR3. The D gene is left open where the match is weak.

cdr3_aa,d_call,v_call,j_call
CASSGRSGGLPIYGYTF,TRBD1,TRBV2,TRBJ1-2
CASSDLNQPQHF,.,TRBV6-1,TRBJ1-5
CASSVDGGYGYTF,.,TRBV9,TRBJ1-2
CASSSAETGDSPLHF,TRBD1,TRBV11-2,TRBJ1-6
CAWSVSQGNSPLHF,.,TRBV30,TRBJ1-6
CASGEGARGGEAFF,.,TRBV12-5,TRBJ1-1
CASSLAGYSTEAFF,.,TRBV5-4,TRBJ1-1
CASSQASGLDQPQHF,.,TRBV4-2,TRBJ1-5
CASRRGRGYGYTF,.,TRBV2,TRBJ1-2
CASSPIIAGPSNYGYTF,.,TRBV18,TRBJ1-2
CASSWGLKDTEAFF,.,TRBV6-5,TRBJ1-1
CASSQGQGNTEAFF,TRBD1,TRBV4-1,TRBJ1-1
CASSYTGTNYGYTF,.,TRBV6-6,TRBJ1-2
CASSVPSSGGAGETQYF,TRBD2,TRBV5-5,TRBJ2-5
CASSTQTGVSEQYF,TRBD1,TRBV19,TRBJ2-7
CASSLVGTSGGTYNEQFF,TRBD2,TRBV5-1,TRBJ2-1